The text below deals with one TCR beta chain. What it binds is not known. In the same sample, other DNA sequences code for this CDR3. The sample comes from a study of shared clonotypes between healthy human individuals. The naive CD8 population came from CD45RO-negative cells selected for CCR7, without terminally differentiated effector memory CD45RA+ cells. Donors comprised healthy HIV-negative adults lacking recent acute infections or vaccinations. Trimming took 1 base from V and 8 from J, leaving 14 bases between them. Germline loops: CDR1 SEHNR, CDR2 FQNEAQ (reference sequence). CDR3 size: 14 residues. General observations from the study: Among donors, the sharing of clonotypes was expected to be influenced by sequencing depth. On the whole, naive subsets had larger estimated richness than memory subsets had. When naive CD4 clonotypes were compared across a few donors, approximately 5% were shared.

Repertoires were generated with immunoSEQ multiplex PCR, while TCRdb's copy carries only in-frame clones and drops some. Among about 2,100,000 clones, about 93% were seen once, and the ten largest hold 1.5% to 2%. The clonotype originates from a man aged 18 to 35 in good health. Some clones in this sample may be carry-over from other donors' samples. The sample taken for sequencing was naive CD8+ T cells from PBMCs. The chain joins TRBV7-9 to TRBJ1-2, with a tentative D call TRBD1 (5 bases). Here the CDR3 reads CASSLVGQGGGYTF. The CDR3 nucleotides are TGTGCCAGCAGCTTAGTCGGCCAGGGTGGCGGCTACACCTTC.